The 2 T cell receptor beta chains below come from one sample, sequenced in a study of OX40 agonist ivuxolimab in advanced cancers. The repertoire was sequenced with immunoSEQ multiplex PCR; TCRdb's copy has only in-frame clones and lacks some. The data show about 9,500 clones, 55% to 75% seen once. The source was CD4+ or CD8+ T cells sorted from blood, collected in a trial of the OX40 agonist ivuxolimab. Receptors were obtained from an adult with an advanced solid tumor such as melanoma, head and neck, liver or kidney cancer.

The V and J genes are TRBV2 and TRBJ2-1, with TRBD1 matching over 9 bases. Per germline, CDR1 SNHLY and CDR2 FYNNEI. This CDR3 spans 14 amino acids. V lost 7 bases and J lost 4; bases outside the gene matches: 5. CDR3 protein: CASTDRGHYNEQFF. The CDR3 DNA reads TGTGCCAGCACGGACAGGGGACATTACAATGAGCAGTTCTTC.

The CDR3 reads CASSLVVRDQKETQYF. CDR3 DNA: TGTGCCAGCAGCTTAGTGGTCCGGGACCAGAAAGAGACCCAGTACTTC. The chain employs TRBV7-9 and TRBJ2-5, with D tentatively TRBD1 or TRBD2 (5 bases each). Germline V gene data show CDR1 as SEHNR and CDR2 as FQNEAQ (reference sequence). The germline V and J ends were trimmed by 1 base and 3 bases, with 15 bases remaining between them. The CDR3 runs 16 residues. The full variable domain, in which reference TRBV7-9 and TRBJ2-5 provide the parts outside the CDR3, is DTGVSQNPRHKITKRGQNVTFRCDPISEHNRLYWYRQTLGQGPEFLTYFQNEAQLEKSRLLSDRFSAERPKGSFSTLEIQRTEQGDSAMYLCASSLVVRDQKETQYFGPGTRLLVL.